Following are 29 T cell receptor beta chains from one sample sequenced in a study of blood T cell repertoires in COVID-19. Using immunoSEQ multiplex PCR, the repertoire was profiled, and TCRdb retains in-frame clones only, with some absent. The profile shows approximately 110,000 clones, about 83% of them singletons. The sample taken for sequencing was peripheral blood. The receptors shown here come from a human donor in a cohort sampled during active COVID-19.

This clone has only one observation. This chain uses TRBV6-5 with TRBJ2-1; D is perhaps TRBD1 (5 bases). The V gene lost 9 bases and the J gene lost 7 bases, with 16 bases spanning the gap. In germline, CDR1 is MNHEY, CDR2 SVGAGI. CDR3 length equals 13 residues. CDR3 loop: CASRLGARNEQFF. The CDR3 coding sequence is TGTGCCAGTCGTCTTGGGGCGCGGAATGAGCAGTTCTTC.

The chain links TRBV2 to TRBJ1-4, with D hard to call. The V and J ends lost 8 bases and 5 bases respectively, with 18 bases between them. The CDR3 loop spans 15 amino acids. CDR1 and CDR2 (germline): SNHLY, FYNNEI. CDR3 in DNA: TGTGCCAGCCAAAGAGAGCATGTTGAAAATGAAAAACTGTTTTTT. Amino acids: CASQREHVENEKLFF.

This clone turned up a few times. V gene TRBV5-1 combines with J gene TRBJ2-3, with 12 bases matching TRBD2. The CDR3 has 18 amino acids. Germline assignment: CDR1 SGHRS and CDR2 YFSETQ. The ends lost 3 bases at V and 2 bases at J; junction bases unmatched: 10. The CDR3 DNA sequence: TGCGCCAGCAGCTCGACTAGCGGGAGCGAGAGGGTCACAGATACGCAGTATTTT. As protein: CASSSTSGSERVTDTQYF.

In its sample, this clone was seen once. CDR3 in DNA: TGTGCCAGCAGCTCTTATGTCGGGGGGGAGACTGAAGCTTTCTTT. Its protein is CASSSYVGGETEAFF. The chain is built from TRBV2 and TRBJ1-1, with a tentative D call TRBD1 (5 bases). The CDR3 covers 15 residues. CDR1 is SNHLY and CDR2 is FYNNEI in the germline V gene. Trimming left V 6 bases short and J 5 bases short, with 19 bases between.

The genes are TRBV7-2 and TRBJ2-3, with TRBD2 matching over 11 bases. Per germline, CDR1 SGHTA and CDR2 FQGNSA. Trimming took 0 bases from V and 1 from J; bases not matched to a gene: 3. The CDR3 contains 17 residues. In DNA form, the CDR3 reads TGTGCCAGCAGCTTAGCCTCGGGACTAGCGGGCACAGATACGCAGTATTTT. Its protein is CASSLASGLAGTDTQYF.

The chain's CDR3 is CASSQDDKNTEAFF. As DNA, the CDR3 is TGTGCCAGCAGCCAAGACGACAAGAACACTGAAGCTTTCTTT. The chain carries TRBV14 and TRBJ1-1, with D unclear. This CDR3 is 14 amino acids long. Trimming took off 0 bases at V and 1 base at J, with 6 bases between the two ends. Germline CDR1 reads SGHDN; CDR2 reads FVKESK.

J is TRBJ2-1 and V is TRBV15; TRBD1 might be the D (6 bases). The CDR3 spans 16 residues. The V and J ends lost 0 bases and 4 bases respectively, with 13 bases between them. The germline V gene encodes CDR1 LNHNV and CDR2 YYDKDF (reference sequence). The CDR3 coding sequence is TGTGCCACCAGCAGAGATTGGGCAGGGGAGTACAATGAGCAGTTCTTC. Protein sequence: CATSRDWAGEYNEQFF.

This rearrangement joins TRBV12-3 or TRBV12-4 to TRBJ1-3; D is undetermined. The CDR3 is 11 amino acids. Trimming took 6 bases from V and 8 from J, leaving 8 bases between them. CDR3 DNA sequence: TGTGCCAGCAGCCCCTCCTACACCATATATTTT. Protein sequence: CASSPSYTIYF.

DNA of the CDR3: TGTGCCAGCAGCCGACTAGCGGGAACAGATACGCAGTATTTT. Translated, it gives CASSRLAGTDTQYF. The chain recombines TRBV6-5 with TRBJ2-3; 11 nucleotides match TRBD2. The V segment lost 6 bases and the J segment 3 bases; nucleotides outside the gene matches: 2. Germline V lookup: CDR1 MNHEY, CDR2 SVGAGI. The CDR3 extends over 14 amino acids.

This clone has a single count. Other nucleotide sequences in the sample specify the same CDR3. The chain joins TRBV19 to TRBJ2-3; maybe TRBD2 (6 bases). The V end lost 5 bases, the J end lost 0 bases, and 6 bases lay between the germline ends. CDR1 and CDR2 (germline): LNHDA, SQIVND (reference sequence). This CDR3 has 13 residues. CDR3 residues: CASSGTSTDTQYF. Here the CDR3 DNA reads TGTGCCAGTAGTGGGACTAGCACAGATACGCAGTATTTT.

The J gene is TRBJ2-5, the V gene TRBV28; D is possibly TRBD1 (6 bases). Germline V gene sequence: CDR1 MDHEN, CDR2 SYDVKM. This CDR3 has 15 residues. Trimming pared 4 bases from V and 5 bases from J, leaving 17 bases between. Written as DNA, the CDR3 is TGTGCCAGCAGTTCCGACAGGATCACCGGGGAGACCCAGTACTTC. Its protein is CASSSDRITGETQYF.

This chain connects TRBV20-1 to TRBJ2-7, with 7 bases identical to TRBD2. The V gene end was trimmed by 6 bases and the J gene end by 7 bases; junction bases not matched to a gene: 6. The CDR3 consists of 11 residues. Germline assignment: CDR1 DFQATT and CDR2 SNEGSKA (reference sequence). In DNA, the CDR3 is TGCAGTGCCGTGACTAGCTGGGAGCAGTACTTC. Residues: CSAVTSWEQYF.

The chain has TRBV11-3 and TRBJ2-5; 10 positions match TRBD1. J gave up 4 bases and V 5 bases, and 7 bases lay outside the gene matches. From germline, CDR1 is SGHNT and CDR2 YENEEA. The CDR3 is 15 residues long. The CDR3: CASSLGQGGAETQYF. CDR3 DNA: TGTGCCAGCAGCCTCGGACAGGGGGGGGCAGAGACCCAGTACTTC.

The sample holds a few counts of this clone. The gene calls are TRBV14 and TRBJ2-7, with D hard to call. Germline CDR1 and CDR2: SGHDN and FVKESK. The length of the CDR3 is 14 residues. Trimming pared 1 base from V and 0 bases from J, leaving 7 bases between. Written as DNA, the CDR3 is TGTGCCAGCAGCCAAGCTTACAGCTCCTACGAGCAGTACTTC. Translating gives CASSQAYSSYEQYF. Looking up the rest from reference TRBV14 and TRBJ2-7 gives the full variable domain: EAGVTQFPSHSVIEKGQTVTLRCDPISGHDNLYWYRRVMGKEIKFLLHFVKESKQDESGMPNNRFLAERTGGTYSTLKVQPAELEDSGVYFCASSQAYSSYEQYFGPGTRLTVT.

This rearrangement joins TRBV30 to TRBJ1-6; D is undetermined. There are 16 residues in the CDR3. Looked up from germline, CDR1 is GTSNPN and CDR2 is SVGIG (reference sequence). Trimming stripped 1 base from V and 0 bases from J, with 10 bases between. Here the CDR3 DNA reads TGTGCCTGGAGTGAGAAGTGGAGCTCCTATAATTCACCCCTCCACTTT. Translating gives CAWSEKWSSYNSPLHF.

The chain combines TRBV3-1 (or the pseudogene TRBV3-2) with TRBJ2-2; D gene unclear. Germline-derived CDR1 and CDR2 are LGHDT and YNNKEL (reference sequence). Trimming removed 0 bases from V and 3 bases from J, with 8 bases in between. The CDR3 is 15 amino acids. Written as DNA, the CDR3 is TGTGCCAGCAGCCAAGAACAGAAATACACCGGGGAGCTGTTTTTT. Protein product: CASSQEQKYTGELFF.

The CDR3 is CASRNPGQGVADTQYF. The CDR3 coding sequence is TGTGCCAGCAGGAATCCGGGACAGGGGGTGGCAGATACGCAGTATTTT. This sequence joins TRBV6-6 and TRBJ2-3; 11 nucleotides align to TRBD1. The CDR3 totals 16 residues. Germline V gene lookup returns CDR1 MNHNY and CDR2 SVGAGI (reference sequence). V dropped 6 bases and J dropped 4; count of bases not matched to a gene: 9.

In this sample, this clone turned up once. The chain couples TRBV19 to TRBJ2-3; 11 bases line up with TRBD2. The CDR3 covers 14 residues. Trimming removed 6 bases from V and 3 bases from J; junction bases left unmatched: 2. Germline V gene lookup returns CDR1 LNHDA and CDR2 SQIVND (reference sequence). The chain's CDR3 is CASSPSGGTDTQYF. In DNA form, the CDR3 reads TGTGCCAGTAGCCCTAGCGGGGGGACAGATACGCAGTATTTT.

The table lists this clone with a count of one. The rearrangement joins TRBV6-4 to TRBJ2-1; TRBD2 agrees at 9 bases. Germline assignment: CDR1 MRHNA and CDR2 SNTAGT. V shed 7 bases, J shed 8 bases, and the junction held 12 bases outside the gene matches. The CDR3 spans 15 residues. CDR3: CASTSGREGLDEQFF. CDR3 sequence (DNA): TGTGCCAGCACCTCTGGGCGGGAGGGCCTGGATGAGCAGTTCTTC.

The genes are TRBV5-1 and TRBJ2-1; TRBD2 is a possible D gene (5 bases). Germline V lookup: CDR1 SGHRS, CDR2 YFSETQ. There are 14 residues in the CDR3. Trimming removed 6 bases at V and 9 bases at J, with 19 bases between. The CDR3 coding sequence is TGCGCCAGCAAGACCTTTGGTGATACTAGTGAGCAGTTCTTC. Residues: CASKTFGDTSEQFF. The full variable domain, with the rest looked up from reference TRBV5-1 and TRBJ2-1, is KAGVTQTPRYLIKTRGQQVTLSCSPISGHRSVSWYQQTPGQGLQFLFEYFSETQRNKGNFPGRFSGRQFSNSRSEMNVSTLELGDSALYLCASKTFGDTSEQFFGPGTRLTVL.

The genes are TRBV7-9 and TRBJ1-3; D call uncertain. Trimming took 6 bases from V and 0 from J, leaving 6 bases between them. Germline V CDR1 and CDR2: SEHNR, FQNEAQ (reference sequence). CDR3 length: 13 residues. Here the CDR3 DNA reads TGTGCCAGCAGTTCAGGCTCTGGAAACACCATATATTTT. Translating it yields CASSSGSGNTIYF.

This chain connects TRBV10-2 to TRBJ1-4, with 7 bases aligning to TRBD1. Germline V gene lookup returns CDR1 WSHSY and CDR2 SAAADI. The CDR3 is made up of 13 amino acids. After removal of 6 bases from V and 3 bases from J, the junction contained 1 base not matched to a gene. The DNA of the CDR3 is TGCGCCAGCAGCAGGGGGGCTAATGAAAAACTGTTTTTT. Translated, it gives CASSRGANEKLFF.

This rearrangement joins TRBV6-5 to TRBJ2-7; D is unclear. The CDR3 runs to 12 residues. Trimming removed 6 bases at V and 5 bases at J, with 11 bases between. In germline, CDR1 is MNHEY, CDR2 SVGAGI. As DNA, the CDR3 is TGTGCCAGCAGGAATTACTTGGACGAGCAGTACTTC. Its protein is CASRNYLDEQYF.

The CDR3 region is CASRSGGSNEKLFF. The DNA of the CDR3 is TGTGCCAGCAGATCTGGGGGGTCTAATGAAAAACTGTTTTTT. The chain couples TRBV6-6 to TRBJ1-4, with D possibly matching TRBD1 (5 bases). V dropped 6 bases and J dropped 3 bases, with 11 bases sitting between them. The CDR3 consists of 14 residues. From germline, CDR1 is MNHNY and CDR2 SVGAGI (reference sequence).

This rearrangement joins TRBV7-9 to TRBJ2-1; D may be TRBD1 (6 bases). This CDR3 contains 16 residues. Looked up from germline, CDR1 is SEHNR and CDR2 is FQNEAQ (reference sequence). Trimming cost V 5 bases and J 0 bases, with 14 bases left between them. DNA for the CDR3: TGTGCCAGCAGCCCCGGACAGTGGAGCTCCTACAATGAGCAGTTCTTC. Its protein product is CASSPGQWSSYNEQFF.

The gene calls are TRBV18 and TRBJ2-5, with D possibly being TRBD2 (5 bases). This CDR3 has 14 amino acids. Trimming removed 4 bases at V and 0 bases at J, with 9 bases between. Germline V gene lookup returns CDR1 KGHSH and CDR2 LQKENI. CDR3 loop: CASSLMRDQETQYF. The CDR3 DNA is TGTGCCAGCTCACTAATGAGGGACCAAGAGACCCAGTACTTC.

This chain connects TRBV7-9 to TRBJ2-1; D gene uncertain. The germline CDR1 and CDR2 sequences are SEHNR and FQNEAQ (reference sequence). V lost 0 bases and J 0 bases, leaving 6 bases between the germline ends. The CDR3 runs 15 residues. The CDR3 DNA reads as TGTGCCAGCAGCTTAGCTGTTAGCTCCTACAATGAGCAGTTCTTC. Its translation is CASSLAVSSYNEQFF.

This clone was observed a few times. This chain connects TRBV28 to TRBJ1-4; 9 nucleotides agree with TRBD1. The CDR3 consists of 15 residues. The junction had 6 bases not matched to a gene; V was cut back by 2 bases and J by 8 bases. Germline CDR1 and CDR2: MDHEN and SYDVKM. The CDR3 reads CASSLEGTGTEKLFF. For the CDR3, the DNA is TGTGCCAGCAGTTTAGAGGGGACAGGGACAGAAAAACTGTTTTTT.

This rearrangement joins TRBV19 to TRBJ1-4; D perhaps matches TRBD1 (5 bases). The V end was cut by 7 bases, the J end by 0 bases, with 15 bases between. The CDR3 is 16 amino acids. The germline gives CDR1 LNHDA, CDR2 SQIVND (reference sequence). The CDR3 spells CASTSYRGSTNEKLFF. The CDR3 DNA follows: TGTGCCAGTACGTCATATAGGGGCTCAACTAATGAAAAACTGTTTTTT.